This paragraph covers one T cell receptor beta chain sequence. This sample was taken from a study of blood T cell repertoires in COVID-19. Under the authors' procedure: The authors estimated nucleated cell counts from reference gene primer amplification. The assay was immunoSEQ multiplex PCR, and TCRdb's table has in-frame clones only and misses some. That table furnishes V, J and clone size, whereas the DNA furnished D and trimming. This table holds about 40,000 clones, 80% to 90% found once. Germline CDR1 SGDLS, CDR2 YYNGEE. V lost 4 bases and J lost 1, with 5 bases in between. The CDR3 extends over 13 amino acids.

The TCR was taken from a woman in her 70s with acute or convalescent COVID-19. The J gene is TRBJ2-2, the V gene TRBV9; D gene unclear. The sequencing sample was made of peripheral blood. The CDR3 reads CASSHRNTGELFF. The CDR3 nucleotides are TGTGCCAGCAGCCACAGGAACACCGGGGAGCTGTTTTTT.